The sequence of this T cell receptor (beta chain) was determined in a study of CD8+ T cells in alopecia areata. About the research overall: Twice a day, 5 to 10 mg of oral tofacitinib was administered to treated patients.

CD4+ and CD8+ T cells were sorted from PBMCs. Per germline, CDR1 SGDLS and CDR2 YYNGEE. This CDR3 has 13 residues. V lost 0 bases and J lost 4, with 7 bases in between. RNA was extracted and reverse transcribed into cDNA as the sequencing template. The method was immunoSEQ multiplex PCR; TCRdb's version includes in-frame clones alone and lacks a portion of them. The sample lists about 170,000 clones; less than 80% were seen once. This clone was seen a few times. V usage is TRBV9 and J usage is TRBJ1-2; D gene unclear. This receptor was identified in a human donor with alopecia areata. The sequencing used CD8+ T cells sorted from blood, collected at week 0. The CDR3 loop is CASSVAASYGYTF. The CDR3 coding sequence is TGTGCCAGCAGCGTAGCAGCTTCCTATGGCTACACCTTC. Variable domain in full (rest from reference TRBV9 and TRBJ1-2): DSGVTQTPKHLITATGQRVTLRCSPRSGDLSVYWYQQSLDQGLQFLIQYYNGEERAKGNILERFSAQQFPDLHSELNLSSLELGDSALYFCASSVAASYGYTFGSGTRLTVV.